The clone carrying this TCR beta chain was detected ten times or more. Antigen: not known. Fresh 10 ml peripheral blood yielded PBMCs. The investigators amplified TCR beta CDR3 regions from RNA transcripts. HTBI primers were the set used in a first-round RT-PCR of the TCR CDR3. Using its own MiXCR run on the multiplex PCR reads, TCRdb lists one record per CDR3 protein. In the table there are 650,000 to 850,000 distinct CDR3 sequences, roughly a sixth of which are singletons. This sample is drawn from a study of T cells in Graves' hyperthyroidism and ophthalmopathy. General study results and limits: Ophthalmopathy prediction by the model preceded onset by a median approximately six months. Most thyroid-expanded clonotypes above 0.001 were also found in blood.

The CDR3 runs 16 residues. After removal of 7 bases from V and 4 bases from J, the junction contained 10 bases not matched to a gene. This TCR came from a woman between 50 and 59 years old with Graves' hyperthyroidism that later progressed to Graves' ophthalmopathy. The rearrangement links TRBV12-3 or TRBV12-4 to TRBJ1-2, with TRBD1 matching over 12 bases. The sample was blood. CDR3 nucleotide sequence: TGTGCCAGCACCGGGGGGACAGGGGGCGCGGGCTATGGCTACACCTTC. Translated: CASTGGTGGAGYGYTF.